These 22 T cell receptor beta chains were all obtained from the same sample, sequenced in a study of blood T cell repertoires in COVID-19. Libraries were prepared by immunoSEQ multiplex PCR; TCRdb keeps only in-frame clonotypes and omits some of them. The table records some 460,000 clones, around 88% of them present only once. Sequencing was carried out using peripheral blood. The receptors come from a woman younger than 45 with acute or convalescent COVID-19.

The V and J genes are TRBV15 and TRBJ1-2; possibly TRBD1 for D (5 bases). Germline assignment: CDR1 LNHNV and CDR2 YYDKDF (reference sequence). This CDR3 contains 19 residues. The V and J ends lost 0 bases and 2 bases respectively, with 22 bases between them. Written as DNA, the CDR3 is TGTGCCACCAGCAGAGAGAAAGTTCCCCACCCGGGACTGAACTATGGCTACACCTTC. This sequence encodes CATSREKVPHPGLNYGYTF.

The CDR3 nucleotides read TGTGCCAGCAGCTTGTTAGTAGCGGGGGAGAATCCTAGCACAGATACGCAGTATTTT. Translation: CASSLLVAGENPSTDTQYF. V and J are TRBV5-6 and TRBJ2-3; 9 bases map to TRBD2. Germline V gives CDR1 SGHDT, CDR2 YYEEEE. Trimming cost V 1 base and J 0 bases; bases outside gene matches: 12. The CDR3 length is 19 residues.

The chain uses TRBV20-1 and TRBJ2-5, with TRBD2 as a possible D gene (7 bases). The germline V and J ends were trimmed by 3 bases and 10 bases, with 21 bases remaining between them. Germline CDR1 is DFQATT and CDR2 is SNEGSKA (reference sequence). CDR3 length: 14 residues. The CDR3 nucleotides are TGCAGTGCTAGTGACGGGGGGCCGAGAGTGGGCCAGTACTTC. Translation: CSASDGGPRVGQYF.

The V gene is TRBV9, the J gene TRBJ2-7; D gene unclear. Looked up from germline, CDR1 is SGDLS and CDR2 is YYNGEE. Trimming removed 4 bases from V and 1 base from J, with 12 bases in between. This CDR3 comprises 14 residues. The CDR3 nucleotides are TGTGCCAGCAGCAAATCGGGTGGGTCCTACGAGCAGTACTTC. Residues: CASSKSGGSYEQYF.

This chain joins TRBV5-1 and TRBJ1-1; no clear D. With 0 bases removed from V and 4 bases from J, the gap between germline ends came to 13 bases. This CDR3 region has 15 residues. Germline V lookup: CDR1 SGHRS, CDR2 YFSETQ. Written as DNA, the CDR3 is TGCGCCAGCAGCTTGGGAAAGGCGGGCACCACTGAAGCTTTCTTT. Translated, it gives CASSLGKAGTTEAFF.

The chain combines TRBV6-2 or TRBV6-3 with TRBJ1-1; D is uncertain. Looked up from germline, CDR1 is MNHEY and CDR2 is SVGEGT. The length of the CDR3 is 13 residues. V was cut by 5 bases and J by 3 bases, with 10 bases left in between. CDR3 nucleotide sequence: TGTGCCAGCAGTGTACGAGGCCACACTGAAGCTTTCTTT. Translating gives CASSVRGHTEAFF.

This rearrangement joins TRBV21-1 to TRBJ1-6; the table gives TRBD1 as D, unverified against the DNA. TRBV21-1 is assigned pseudogene status. The CDR3 is 15 amino acids. The CDR3: CASSKEIGQGGPLHF. The CDR3 nucleotides are TGTGCCAGCAGCAAAGAGATCGGACAGGGGGGACCCCTCCACTTT.

The chain employs TRBV24-1 and TRBJ2-5; D is possibly TRBD1 (6 bases). Trimming removed 2 bases at V and 5 bases at J, with 14 bases between. Germline assignment: CDR1 KGHDR and CDR2 SFDVKD. The CDR3 length is 15 residues. The CDR3 nucleotides read TGTGCCACCAGTGATTACATTCAGGGGACGGAGACCCAGTACTTC. It specifies CATSDYIQGTETQYF.

The chain uses TRBV24-1 and TRBJ1-2; 9 bases line up with TRBD1. The CDR3 contains 15 residues. Germline lookup yields CDR1 KGHDR and CDR2 SFDVKD. Trimming took 5 bases from V and 2 from J; bases not matched to a gene: 5. CDR3: CATSAGTGFNYGYTF. The DNA for the CDR3 is TGTGCCACCAGTGCCGGGACAGGGTTCAACTATGGCTACACCTTC.

The chain combines TRBV6-5 with TRBJ1-2; D unresolved. Trimming removed 0 bases from V and 0 bases from J, with 5 bases in between. CDR3 size: 14 residues. Germline CDR1 reads MNHEY; CDR2 reads SVGAGI. CDR3 protein: CASSYSRTNYGYTF. The CDR3 coding sequence is TGTGCCAGCAGTTACTCGAGAACTAACTATGGCTACACCTTC.

This rearrangement joins TRBV5-4 to TRBJ1-2; 8 bases are a match to TRBD1. V dropped 5 bases and J dropped 5; count of bases not matched to a gene: 8. The CDR3 is 14 amino acids. CDR1 and CDR2 (germline): SGHNT, YYREEE (reference sequence). The CDR3 region is CASRDGQGQYGYTF. CDR3 in DNA: TGTGCCAGCAGAGACGGACAGGGACAATATGGCTACACCTTC.

This chain joins TRBV12-3 or TRBV12-4 and TRBJ2-7, with a tentative D call TRBD2 (6 bases). The CDR3 has 13 amino acids. V gave up 9 bases and J gave up 5 bases, with 17 bases separating them. CDR3 protein: CASAGTANHEQYF. The CDR3 DNA follows: TGTGCCAGTGCCGGGACTGCTAACCACGAGCAGTACTTC.

This rearrangement joins TRBV7-7 to TRBJ2-5; 10 bases align to TRBD1. V was pared by 3 bases and J by 4 bases, with 5 bases of the junction left unmatched. CDR3 length: 15 amino acids. Germline assignment: CDR1 SSHAT and CDR2 FNYEAQ (reference sequence). CDR3 DNA: TGTGCCAGCAGCTTCAGACAGGGGGCGGGAGAGACCCAGTACTTC. Translated: CASSFRQGAGETQYF.

This sequence joins TRBV30 and TRBJ2-3; D gene uncertain. V lost 0 bases, J lost 11 bases, and 9 bases lay in between. Germline CDR1 reads GTSNPN; CDR2 reads SVGIG (reference sequence). The CDR3 spans 11 residues. The CDR3 nucleotides are TGTGCCTGGAGTGTAATGGAGATGCAGTATTTT. Protein product: CAWSVMEMQYF. The full variable domain, completed using reference TRBV30 and TRBJ2-3, is SQTIHQWPATLVQPVGSPLSLECTVEGTSNPNLYWYRQAAGRGLQLLFYSVGIGQISSEVPQNLSASRPQDRQFILSSKKLLLSDSGFYLCAWSVMEMQYFGPGTRLTVL.

V gene TRBV11-2 combines with J gene TRBJ2-7; D perhaps matches TRBD2 (7 bases). V was shortened by 4 bases and J by 7 bases, with 14 bases between the two germline ends. CDR3 size: 13 residues. The V gene's germline CDR1 is SGHAT and CDR2 FQNNGV. The CDR3 bases are TGTGCCAGCAGCTCCCTAAAGGGGGGGGAGCAGTACTTC. Translating it yields CASSSLKGGEQYF. Variable domain in full (rest from reference TRBV11-2 and TRBJ2-7): EAGVAQSPRYKIIEKRQSVAFWCNPISGHATLYWYQQILGQGPKLLIQFQNNGVVDDSQLPKDRFSAERLKGVDSTLKIQPAKLEDSAVYLCASSSLKGGEQYFGPGTRLTVT.

This chain links TRBV11-2 with TRBJ2-4, with 9 bases identical to TRBD1. Per the germline V gene, CDR1 is SGHAT and CDR2 is FQNNGV. The ends lost 5 bases at V and 2 bases at J; junction bases unmatched: 7. There are 16 residues in the CDR3. In DNA form, the CDR3 reads TGTGCCAGCAGCGAGACAGGGGGTATCACCAAAAACATTCAGTACTTC. This gives the protein CASSETGGITKNIQYF. Full variable domain (rest looked up from reference TRBV11-2 and TRBJ2-4): EAGVAQSPRYKIIEKRQSVAFWCNPISGHATLYWYQQILGQGPKLLIQFQNNGVVDDSQLPKDRFSAERLKGVDSTLKIQPAKLEDSAVYLCASSETGGITKNIQYFGAGTRLSVL.

The chain couples TRBV5-6 to TRBJ2-5, with 7 nucleotides matching TRBD1. J gave up 6 bases and V 4 bases, and 9 bases lay outside the gene matches. Germline V gene sequence: CDR1 SGHDT, CDR2 YYEEEE. This CDR3 spans 14 amino acids. CDR3 nucleotide sequence: TGTGCCAGCAGCACGACAGGGTTCTGGCAGACCCAGTACTTC. Translating it yields CASSTTGFWQTQYF.

V and J are TRBV5-3 and TRBJ1-5; D is unclear. TRBV5-3 is designated an ORF whose function remains uncertain. The CDR3 loop spans 12 amino acids. The V gene lost 9 bases and the J gene lost 7 bases, with 14 bases spanning the gap. CDR3 in DNA: TGTGCCAATCCACCGAGGGCCCAGCCCCAGCATTTT. Protein sequence: CANPPRAQPQHF.

This rearrangement joins TRBV30 to TRBJ1-2; a possible D gene is TRBD1 (5 bases). Germline CDR1 GTSNPN, CDR2 SVGIG (reference sequence). The length of the CDR3 is 14 residues. Trimming cost V 0 bases and J 8 bases, with 16 bases left between them. For the CDR3, the DNA is TGTGCCTGGAGTGTTATAGGGGTCCTATCCGGCTACACCTTC. It specifies CAWSVIGVLSGYTF. Full variable domain (outside the CDR3, taken from reference TRBV30 and TRBJ1-2): SQTIHQWPATLVQPVGSPLSLECTVEGTSNPNLYWYRQAAGRGLQLLFYSVGIGQISSEVPQNLSASRPQDRQFILSSKKLLLSDSGFYLCAWSVIGVLSGYTFGSGTRLTVV.

V gene TRBV11-3 combines with J gene TRBJ1-1; no definite D call. This CDR3 contains 13 residues. The V and J ends lost 1 base and 5 bases respectively, with 8 bases between them. Germline V gene sequence: CDR1 SGHNT, CDR2 YENEEA. DNA of the CDR3: TGTGCCAGCAGCTTAGCGGGAAGAACTGAAGCTTTCTTT. This gives the protein CASSLAGRTEAFF.

The chain links TRBV11-1 to TRBJ1-1; D remains unclear. The CDR3 has 12 amino acids. The germline V gene encodes CDR1 SGHAT and CDR2 FQDESV (reference sequence). V lost 2 bases and J 6 bases, leaving 7 bases between the germline ends. CDR3 loop: CASSLSRAEAFF. CDR3 sequence (DNA): TGTGCCAGCAGCTTATCTCGAGCTGAAGCTTTCTTT. Drawing the rest from reference TRBV11-1 and TRBJ1-1, the complete variable domain is EAEVAQSPRYKITEKSQAVAFWCDPISGHATLYWYRQILGQGPELLVQFQDESVVDDSQLPKDRFSAERLKGVDSTLKIQPAELGDSAMYLCASSLSRAEAFFGQGTRLTVV.

This chain links TRBV25-1 with TRBJ2-4; 7 bases fit TRBD1. CDR3 length: 11 residues. V was pared by 10 bases and J by 11 bases, with 8 bases of the junction left unmatched. Germline V CDR1 and CDR2: MGHDK, SYGVNS. The CDR3 reads CATDTGAVQYF. CDR3 nucleotides: TGTGCCACAGACACAGGGGCCGTTCAGTACTTC.